The source of this T cell receptor beta chain is a study of early T cells in non-severe SARS-CoV-2 infection. Study background: From unsorted whole blood, bulk RNA was sequenced, and the chains remained unpaired.

Unique molecular identifiers (one per individual cDNA molecule) were attached. TCRdb itself ran the 5' RACE reads through MiXCR, one entry per CDR3 protein. The sample includes over 85,000 distinct CDR3 sequences, less than 15% of them seen just once. CDR1 and CDR2 from the germline V gene are MNHNY and SVGAGI (reference sequence). Trimming removed 2 bases at V and 2 bases at J, with 9 bases between. This CDR3 is built from 14 residues. Points from the study as a whole: Matching results from VDJdb favored anti-spike CD8 responses, leaving private and CD4 specificities undetected.

Remarks on this clonotype: Antigen: not known.

The sequence came from an adult who was a healthcare worker with PCR-confirmed SARS-CoV-2 infection or an uninfected control (not recorded which). The material sequenced was whole blood. The V call is TRBV6-6, the J call TRBJ2-5; no reliable D call. The CDR3 DNA reads as TGTGCCAGCAGTTACCGGGCGGCACAAGAGACCCAGTACTTC. It translates to CASSYRAAQETQYF.